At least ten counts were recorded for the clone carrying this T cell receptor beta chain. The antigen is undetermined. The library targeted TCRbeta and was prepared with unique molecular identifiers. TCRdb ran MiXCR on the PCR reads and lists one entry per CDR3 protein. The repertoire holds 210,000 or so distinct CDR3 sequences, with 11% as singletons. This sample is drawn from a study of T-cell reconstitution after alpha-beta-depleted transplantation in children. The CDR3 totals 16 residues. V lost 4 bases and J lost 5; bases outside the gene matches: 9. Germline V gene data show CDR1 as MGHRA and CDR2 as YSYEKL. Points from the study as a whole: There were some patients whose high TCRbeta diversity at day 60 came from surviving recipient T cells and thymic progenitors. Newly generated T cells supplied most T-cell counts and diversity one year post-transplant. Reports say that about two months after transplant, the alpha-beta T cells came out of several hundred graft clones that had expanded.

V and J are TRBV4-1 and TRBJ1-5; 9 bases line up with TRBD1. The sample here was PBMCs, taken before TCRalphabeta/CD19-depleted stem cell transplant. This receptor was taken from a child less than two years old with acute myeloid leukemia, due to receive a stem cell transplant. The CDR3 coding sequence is TGCGCCAGCAGCCCCCAGGTCGGGACAGGGTATCAGCCCCAGCATTTT. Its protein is CASSPQVGTGYQPQHF.